These 2 T cell receptor beta chains originate from one sample sequenced in a study of blood T cell repertoires in COVID-19. Produced via immunoSEQ multiplex PCR; TCRdb's table is partial and in-frame only. The table shows more than 150,000 clones, with more than 75% occurring only once. The material sequenced was peripheral blood. The receptors here all came from a man in his sixties with COVID-19, enrolled during active disease.

The chain recombines TRBV7-2 with TRBJ1-1, with TRBD1 identical over 8 bases. The V gene end was trimmed by 4 bases and the J gene end by 0 bases; junction bases not matched to a gene: 7. The CDR3 spans 16 residues. Germline CDR1 reads SGHTA; CDR2 reads FQGNSA. In nucleotides, the CDR3 is TGTGCCAGCAGCTCTACAGGGGGTAGAATGAACACTGAAGCTTTCTTT. This translates into CASSSTGGRMNTEAFF.

This clone has only a few counts. V and J are TRBV7-2 and TRBJ1-6; D is possibly TRBD1 (6 bases). Trimming pared 2 bases from V and 7 bases from J, leaving 12 bases between. CDR1 and CDR2 (germline): SGHTA, FQGNSA. This CDR3 contains 15 residues. CDR3: CASSLITQGNSPLHF. Written as DNA, the CDR3 is TGTGCCAGCAGCTTAATAACACAGGGCAATTCACCCCTCCACTTT.